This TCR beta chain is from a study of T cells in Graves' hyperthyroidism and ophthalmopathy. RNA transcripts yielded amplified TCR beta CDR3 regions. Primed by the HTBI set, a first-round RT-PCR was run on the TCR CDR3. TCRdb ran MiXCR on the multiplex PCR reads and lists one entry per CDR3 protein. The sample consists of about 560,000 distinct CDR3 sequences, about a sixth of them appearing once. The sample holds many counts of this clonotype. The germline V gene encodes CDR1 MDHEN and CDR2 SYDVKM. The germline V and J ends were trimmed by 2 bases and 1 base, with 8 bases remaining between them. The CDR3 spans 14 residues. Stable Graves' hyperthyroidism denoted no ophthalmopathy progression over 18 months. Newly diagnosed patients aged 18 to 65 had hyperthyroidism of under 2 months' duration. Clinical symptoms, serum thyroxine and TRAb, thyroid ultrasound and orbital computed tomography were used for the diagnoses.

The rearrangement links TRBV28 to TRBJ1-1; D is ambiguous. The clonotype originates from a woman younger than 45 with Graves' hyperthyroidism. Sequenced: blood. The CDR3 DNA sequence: TGTGCCAGCAGTTTAGTTCCGAGGAACACTGAAGCTTTCTTT. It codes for CASSLVPRNTEAFF.